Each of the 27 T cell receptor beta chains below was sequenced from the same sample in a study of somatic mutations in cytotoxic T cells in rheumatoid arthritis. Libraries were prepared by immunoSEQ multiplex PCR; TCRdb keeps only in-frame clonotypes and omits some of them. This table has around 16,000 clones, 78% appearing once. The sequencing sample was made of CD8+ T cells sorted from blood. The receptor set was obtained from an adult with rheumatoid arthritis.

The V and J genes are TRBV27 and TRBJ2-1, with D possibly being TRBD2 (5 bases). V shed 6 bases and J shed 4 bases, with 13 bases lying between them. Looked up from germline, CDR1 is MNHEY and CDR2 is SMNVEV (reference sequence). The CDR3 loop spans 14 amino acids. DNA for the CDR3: TGTGCCAGCAGCCACGGGAACCGGTACAATGAGCAGTTCTTC. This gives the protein CASSHGNRYNEQFF.

CDR3 bases: TGTGCCAGCAGTGGAGGGGGGCTGTTCCTCTCTGGAAACACCATATATTTT. Protein sequence: CASSGGGLFLSGNTIYF. The chain uses TRBV6-1 and TRBJ1-3; D is possibly TRBD1 (6 bases). Germline V lookup: CDR1 MNHNS, CDR2 SASEGT. V shed 4 bases and J shed 0 bases, with 16 bases lying between them. The CDR3 extends over 17 amino acids.

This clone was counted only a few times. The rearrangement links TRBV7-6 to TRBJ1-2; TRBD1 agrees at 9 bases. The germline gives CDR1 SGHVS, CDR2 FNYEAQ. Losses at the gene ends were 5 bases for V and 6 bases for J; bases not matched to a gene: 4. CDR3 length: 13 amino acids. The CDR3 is CASSEDRGHGYTF. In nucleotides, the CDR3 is TGTGCCAGCAGCGAGGACAGGGGACATGGCTACACCTTC.

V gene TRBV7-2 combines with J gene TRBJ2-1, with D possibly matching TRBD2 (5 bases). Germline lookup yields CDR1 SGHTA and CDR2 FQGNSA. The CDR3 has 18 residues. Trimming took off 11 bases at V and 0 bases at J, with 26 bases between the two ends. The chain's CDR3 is CAVEVLANRISSYNEQFF. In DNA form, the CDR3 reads TGTGCCGTGGAGGTGTTAGCGAATCGAATAAGCTCCTACAATGAGCAGTTCTTC. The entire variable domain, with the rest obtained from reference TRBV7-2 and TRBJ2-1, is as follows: GAGVSQSPSNKVTEKGKDVELRCDPISGHTALYWYRQSLGQGLEFLIYFQGNSAPDKSGLPSDRFSAERTGGSVSTLTIQRTQQEDSAVYLCAVEVLANRISSYNEQFFGPGTRLTVL.

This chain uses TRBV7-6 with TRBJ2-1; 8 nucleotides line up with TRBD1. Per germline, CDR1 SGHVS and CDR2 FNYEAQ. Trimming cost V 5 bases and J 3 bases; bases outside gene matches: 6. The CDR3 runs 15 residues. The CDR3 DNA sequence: TGTGCCAGCAGCATCACAGGGGGAGGCTACAATGAGCAGTTCTTC. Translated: CASSITGGGYNEQFF.

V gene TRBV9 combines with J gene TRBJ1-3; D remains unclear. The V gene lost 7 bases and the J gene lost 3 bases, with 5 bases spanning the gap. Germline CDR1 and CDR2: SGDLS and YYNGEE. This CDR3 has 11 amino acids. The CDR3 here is CASGSGNTIYF. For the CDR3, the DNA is TGTGCCAGCGGTAGTGGAAACACCATATATTTT.

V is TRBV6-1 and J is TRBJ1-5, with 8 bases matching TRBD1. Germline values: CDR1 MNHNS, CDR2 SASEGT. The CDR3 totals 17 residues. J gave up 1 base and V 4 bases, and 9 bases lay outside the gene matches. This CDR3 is CASSALTGGFSNQPQHF. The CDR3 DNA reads TGTGCCAGCAGTGCTCTAACAGGGGGTTTCAGCAATCAGCCCCAGCATTTT.

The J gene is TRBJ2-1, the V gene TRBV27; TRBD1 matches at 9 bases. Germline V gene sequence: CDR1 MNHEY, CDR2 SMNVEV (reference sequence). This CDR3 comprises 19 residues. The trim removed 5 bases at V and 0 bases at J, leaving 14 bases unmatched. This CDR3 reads CASSTRDRDWRGSYNEQFF. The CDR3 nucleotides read TGTGCCAGCAGTACCCGGGACAGGGATTGGCGGGGCTCCTACAATGAGCAGTTCTTC.

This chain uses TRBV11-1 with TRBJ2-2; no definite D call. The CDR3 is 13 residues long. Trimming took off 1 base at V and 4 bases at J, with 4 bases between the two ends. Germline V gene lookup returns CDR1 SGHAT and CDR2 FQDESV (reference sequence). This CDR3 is CASSLGGTGELFF. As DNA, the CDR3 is TGTGCCAGCAGCTTAGGGGGCACCGGGGAGCTGTTTTTT.

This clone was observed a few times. CDR3 sequence (DNA): TGTGCCGCAGCGTATTGGGTGGGGCCCTACGAGCAGTACTTC. Translating gives CAAAYWVGPYEQYF. The chain is built from TRBV6-1 and TRBJ2-7; a possible D gene is TRBD1 (5 bases). CDR3 length equals 14 residues. V was shortened by 11 bases and J by 2 bases, with 19 bases between the two germline ends. Germline V gene lookup returns CDR1 MNHNS and CDR2 SASEGT.

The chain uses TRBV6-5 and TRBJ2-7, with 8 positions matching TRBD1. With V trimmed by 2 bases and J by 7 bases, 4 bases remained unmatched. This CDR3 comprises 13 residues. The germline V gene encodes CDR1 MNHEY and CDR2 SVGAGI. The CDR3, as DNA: TGTGCCAGCAGTTACCTGGACAGGGCGGAGCAGTACTTC. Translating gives CASSYLDRAEQYF.

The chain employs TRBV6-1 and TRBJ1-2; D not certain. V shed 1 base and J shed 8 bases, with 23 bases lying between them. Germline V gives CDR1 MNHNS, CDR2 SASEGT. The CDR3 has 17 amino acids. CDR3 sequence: CASSEGGRLRFVVGYTF. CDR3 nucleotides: TGTGCCAGCAGTGAAGGAGGAAGACTTCGCTTCGTAGTGGGCTACACCTTC.

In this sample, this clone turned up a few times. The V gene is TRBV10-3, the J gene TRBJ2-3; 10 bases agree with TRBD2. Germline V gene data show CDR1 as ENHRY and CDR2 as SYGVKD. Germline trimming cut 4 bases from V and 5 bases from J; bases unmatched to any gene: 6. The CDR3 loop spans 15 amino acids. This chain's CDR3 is CAISGGTSAGDTQYF. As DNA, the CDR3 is TGTGCCATCAGTGGTGGGACTAGCGCCGGAGATACGCAGTATTTT.

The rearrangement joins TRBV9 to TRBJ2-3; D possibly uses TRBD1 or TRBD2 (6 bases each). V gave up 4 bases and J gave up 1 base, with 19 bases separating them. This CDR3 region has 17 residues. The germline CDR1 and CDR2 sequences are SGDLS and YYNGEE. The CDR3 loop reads CASSPGGFLGGTDTQYF. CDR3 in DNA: TGTGCCAGCAGCCCCGGGGGCTTCCTTGGAGGCACAGATACGCAGTATTTT. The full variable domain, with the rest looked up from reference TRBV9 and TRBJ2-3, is DSGVTQTPKHLITATGQRVTLRCSPRSGDLSVYWYQQSLDQGLQFLIQYYNGEERAKGNILERFSAQQFPDLHSELNLSSLELGDSALYFCASSPGGFLGGTDTQYFGPGTRLTVL.

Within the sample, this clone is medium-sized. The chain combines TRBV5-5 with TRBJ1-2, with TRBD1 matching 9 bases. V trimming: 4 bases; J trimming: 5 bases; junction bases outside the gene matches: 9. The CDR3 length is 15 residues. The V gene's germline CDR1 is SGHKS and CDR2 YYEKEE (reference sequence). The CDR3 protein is CASSQRTGEDYGYTF. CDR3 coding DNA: TGTGCCAGCAGCCAAAGGACAGGGGAAGATTATGGCTACACCTTC.

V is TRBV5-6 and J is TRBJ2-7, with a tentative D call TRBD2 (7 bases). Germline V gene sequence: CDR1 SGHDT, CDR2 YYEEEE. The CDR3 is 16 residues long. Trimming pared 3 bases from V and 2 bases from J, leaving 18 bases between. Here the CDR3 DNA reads TGTGCCAGCAGCTCCACCGGGGGGCCCACTCCCTACGAGCAGTACTTC. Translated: CASSSTGGPTPYEQYF.

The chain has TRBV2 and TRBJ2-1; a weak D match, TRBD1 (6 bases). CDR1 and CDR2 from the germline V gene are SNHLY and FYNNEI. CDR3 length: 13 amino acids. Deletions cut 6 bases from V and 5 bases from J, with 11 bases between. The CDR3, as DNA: TGTGCCAGCAGAAACAGGGAAAACAATGAGCAGTTCTTC. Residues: CASRNRENNEQFF.

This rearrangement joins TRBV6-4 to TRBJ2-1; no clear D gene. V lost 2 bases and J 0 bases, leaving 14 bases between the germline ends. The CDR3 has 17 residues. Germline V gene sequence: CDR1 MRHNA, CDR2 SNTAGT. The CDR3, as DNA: TGTGCCAGCAGTGACGGTTACCATCCGGACTCCTACAATGAGCAGTTCTTC. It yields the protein CASSDGYHPDSYNEQFF.

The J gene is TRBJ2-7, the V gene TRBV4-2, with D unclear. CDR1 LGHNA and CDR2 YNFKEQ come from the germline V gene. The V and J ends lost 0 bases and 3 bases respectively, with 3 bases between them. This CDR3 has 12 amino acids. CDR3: CASSQDNYEQYF. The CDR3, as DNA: TGTGCCAGCAGCCAAGATAACTACGAGCAGTACTTC.

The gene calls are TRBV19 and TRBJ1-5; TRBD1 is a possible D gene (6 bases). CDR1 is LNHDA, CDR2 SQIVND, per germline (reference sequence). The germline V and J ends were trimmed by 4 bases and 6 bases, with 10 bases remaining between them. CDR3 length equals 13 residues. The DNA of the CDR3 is TGTGCCAGTAGTACCGAGGGGGTTCAGCCCCAGCATTTT. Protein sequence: CASSTEGVQPQHF.

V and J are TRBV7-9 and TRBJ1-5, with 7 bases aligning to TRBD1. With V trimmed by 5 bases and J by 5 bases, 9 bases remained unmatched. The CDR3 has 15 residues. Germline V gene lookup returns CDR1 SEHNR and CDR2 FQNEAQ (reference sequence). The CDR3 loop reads CASSHDRALDQPQHF. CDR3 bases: TGTGCCAGCAGCCATGACAGGGCGCTTGATCAGCCCCAGCATTTT.

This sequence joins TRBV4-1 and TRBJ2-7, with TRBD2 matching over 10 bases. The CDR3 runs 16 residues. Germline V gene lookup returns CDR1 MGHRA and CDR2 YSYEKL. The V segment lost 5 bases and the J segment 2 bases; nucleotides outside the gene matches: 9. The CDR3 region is CASSEGLAEDPYEQYF. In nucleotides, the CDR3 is TGCGCCAGCAGCGAAGGACTAGCGGAGGATCCCTACGAGCAGTACTTC.

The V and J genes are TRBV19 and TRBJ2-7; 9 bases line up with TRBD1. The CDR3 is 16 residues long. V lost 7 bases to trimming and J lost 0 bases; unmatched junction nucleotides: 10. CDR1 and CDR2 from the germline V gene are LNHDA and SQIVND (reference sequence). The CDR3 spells CASTTGTGSLSYEQYF. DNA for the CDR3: TGTGCCAGTACCACCGGGACAGGGTCCCTCTCCTACGAGCAGTACTTC.

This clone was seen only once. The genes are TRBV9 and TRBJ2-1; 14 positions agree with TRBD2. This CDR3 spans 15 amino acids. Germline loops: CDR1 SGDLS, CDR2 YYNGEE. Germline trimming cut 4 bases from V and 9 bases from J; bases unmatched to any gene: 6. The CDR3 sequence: CASSLRLAGGIEQFF. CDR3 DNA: TGTGCCAGCAGCCTAAGACTAGCGGGGGGGATTGAGCAGTTCTTC.

The chain's CDR3 is CASSAGQGAFYEQYF. Written as DNA, the CDR3 is TGTGCCAGCAGTGCTGGACAGGGCGCGTTCTACGAGCAGTACTTC. This chain connects TRBV2 to TRBJ2-7; 8 nucleotides line up with TRBD1. This CDR3 is built from 15 residues. Germline V CDR1 and CDR2: SNHLY, FYNNEI. V trimming: 4 bases; J trimming: 3 bases; junction bases outside the gene matches: 8. Full variable domain (remainder filled in from reference TRBV2 and TRBJ2-7): EPEVTQTPSHQVTQMGQEVILRCVPISNHLYFYWYRQILGQKVEFLVSFYNNEISEKSEIFDDQFSVERPDGSNFTLKIRSTKLEDSAMYFCASSAGQGAFYEQYFGPGTRLTVT.

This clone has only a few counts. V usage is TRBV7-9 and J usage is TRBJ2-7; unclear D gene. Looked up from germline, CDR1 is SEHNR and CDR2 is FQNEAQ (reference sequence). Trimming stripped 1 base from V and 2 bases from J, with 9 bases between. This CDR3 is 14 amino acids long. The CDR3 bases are TGTGCCAGCAGCTTAGAAGGGATCACCTACGAGCAGTACTTC. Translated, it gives CASSLEGITYEQYF. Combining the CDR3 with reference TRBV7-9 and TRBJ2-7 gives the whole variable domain DTGVSQNPRHKITKRGQNVTFRCDPISEHNRLYWYRQTLGQGPEFLTYFQNEAQLEKSRLLSDRFSAERPKGSFSTLEIQRTEQGDSAMYLCASSLEGITYEQYFGPGTRLTVT.

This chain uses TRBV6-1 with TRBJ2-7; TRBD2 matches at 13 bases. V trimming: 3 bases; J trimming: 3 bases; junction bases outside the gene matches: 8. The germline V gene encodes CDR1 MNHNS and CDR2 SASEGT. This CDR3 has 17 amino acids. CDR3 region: CASSDDVGLAGYYEQYF. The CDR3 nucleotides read TGTGCCAGCAGTGATGATGTGGGACTAGCGGGGTACTACGAGCAGTACTTC.